Sequencing of this T cell receptor (beta chain) was carried out in a study of early T cells in non-severe SARS-CoV-2 infection. V was shortened by 6 bases and J by 3 bases, with 15 bases between the two germline ends. The CDR3 spans 15 residues. Germline V gene sequence: CDR1 MNHEY, CDR2 SVGAGI. MiXCR, applied by TCRdb to the 5' RACE reads, yields one record per CDR3 protein. The table has tens of thousands of distinct CDR3 sequences, around 10% seen once. This receptor was identified in an adult who was a healthcare worker with PCR-confirmed SARS-CoV-2 infection or an uninfected control (not recorded which). V gene TRBV6-5 combines with J gene TRBJ1-5, with TRBD1 as a possible D gene (5 bases). This specimen was whole blood, taken at baseline. CDR3 nucleotides: TGTGCCAGCAGCCGTGGGGACGGATTCAATCAGCCCCAGCATTTT. Its protein is CASSRGDGFNQPQHF.